Reported below is one T cell receptor beta chain. No antigen is known for it. Produced via immunoSEQ multiplex PCR; TCRdb's table is partial and in-frame only. Recorded for this sample: some 10,000 clones. Germline V gene lookup returns CDR1 LNHNV and CDR2 YYDKDF (reference sequence). CDR3 length equals 17 residues. Only the protein is available. This record comes from a study of synovial regulatory T cells in juvenile arthritis. General study results and limits: Largely private between patients, iaTreg TCR repertoires showed partial overlap with synovial Teff and blood CPL repertoires. Inflammation-associated Treg cells in blood had less TCR diversity than the remaining blood Treg cells. iaTreg cells shared more CDR3 sequences with synovial Tregs than other blood Tregs did.

Donors were about a dozen juvenile idiopathic arthritis patients with active disease. The J gene is TRBJ1-1, the V gene TRBV15. Specimen: Treg cells from blood. Subset given: remaining (HLA-DR-negative) circulating blood Treg cells. The clonotype comes from a donor younger than 30 with juvenile idiopathic arthritis. The CDR3 loop reads CATSRDVQRFGGTEAFF.